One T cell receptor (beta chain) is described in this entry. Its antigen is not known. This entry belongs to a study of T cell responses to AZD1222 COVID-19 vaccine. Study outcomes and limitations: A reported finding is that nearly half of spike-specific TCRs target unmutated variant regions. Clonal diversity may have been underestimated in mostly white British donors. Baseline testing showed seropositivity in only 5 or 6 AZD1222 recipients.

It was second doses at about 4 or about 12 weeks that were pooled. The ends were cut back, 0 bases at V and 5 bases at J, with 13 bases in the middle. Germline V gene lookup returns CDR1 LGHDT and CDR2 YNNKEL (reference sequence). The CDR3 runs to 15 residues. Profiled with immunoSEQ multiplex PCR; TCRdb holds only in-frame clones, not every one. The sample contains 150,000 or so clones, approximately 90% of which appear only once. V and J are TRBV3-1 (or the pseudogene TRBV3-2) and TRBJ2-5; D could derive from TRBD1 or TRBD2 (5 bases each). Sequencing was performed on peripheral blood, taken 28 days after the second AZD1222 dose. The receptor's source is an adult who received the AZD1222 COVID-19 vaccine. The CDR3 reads CASSQDRRGWETQYF. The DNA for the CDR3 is TGTGCCAGCAGCCAAGATCGCCGGGGCTGGGAGACCCAGTACTTC.